The 20 T cell receptor beta chains below all came from one sample that was sequenced in a study of cytomegalovirus exposure and HLA in healthy donors. With 60 Vbeta and 13 Jbeta primers, the PCR was carried out. TCRdb's table, derived via immunoSEQ multiplex PCR, lists solely in-frame clones and lacks some. Found here are under 200,000 clones, 86% of them singletons; the top ten hold around 0.3%. Input material: PBMCs. The receptors here all came from a woman aged 25 to 39 in good health and CMV-seronegative.

The chain recombines TRBV9 with TRBJ2-1, with TRBD2 matching over 10 bases. After removal of 3 bases from V and 9 bases from J, the junction contained 21 bases not matched to a gene. The CDR3 contains 19 residues. The germline gives CDR1 SGDLS, CDR2 YYNGEE. The CDR3 region is CASSAPGLAKHSRVGEQFF. CDR3 sequence (DNA): TGTGCCAGCAGCGCACCGGGACTAGCGAAGCACTCTCGGGTGGGTGAGCAGTTCTTC.

Written as DNA, the CDR3 is TGCGCCAGCAGCCAAGATGGGAGGGGGGGTTACAATGAGCAGTTCTTC. Amino acid sequence: CASSQDGRGGYNEQFF. This chain joins TRBV4-1 and TRBJ2-1; D may be TRBD2 (7 bases). The CDR3 sequence is 16 residues long. Trimming shortened V by 0 bases and J by 4 bases, and 13 bases separated the two germline ends. Germline V lookup: CDR1 MGHRA, CDR2 YSYEKL.

This clone was detected only a few times. V gene TRBV18 combines with J gene TRBJ2-7; the D is unclear. CDR3 length equals 14 residues. The germline CDR1 and CDR2 sequences are KGHSH and LQKENI. The V and J ends lost 3 bases and 1 base respectively, with 10 bases between them. CDR3 sequence (DNA): TGTGCCAGCTCACCTAGCTACATTTCCTACGAGCAGTACTTC. Its translation is CASSPSYISYEQYF. The whole variable domain, filled in from reference TRBV18 and TRBJ2-7, reads NAGVMQNPRHLVRRRGQEARLRCSPMKGHSHVYWYRQLPEEGLKFMVYLQKENIIDESGMPKERFSAEFPKEGPSILRIQQVVRGDSAAYFCASSPSYISYEQYFGPGTRLTVT.

V is TRBV30 and J is TRBJ2-3; the match to TRBD2 covers 10 bases. There are 14 residues in the CDR3. V lost 3 bases and J lost 1; bases outside the gene matches: 1. Germline V gene data show CDR1 as GTSNPN and CDR2 as SVGIG (reference sequence). The CDR3 bases are TGTGCCTGGAGAACTAGCGGGGGCACAGATACGCAGTATTTT. It is translated as CAWRTSGGTDTQYF.

The gene calls are TRBV11-2 and TRBJ2-2; 9 positions match TRBD2. V dropped 3 bases and J dropped 5; count of bases not matched to a gene: 13. Germline V lookup: CDR1 SGHAT, CDR2 FQNNGV. CDR3 length equals 18 residues. The chain's CDR3 is CASSFSLPGLAQTGELFF. The CDR3 DNA reads as TGTGCCAGCAGCTTCTCGTTGCCGGGACTAGCACAAACCGGGGAGCTGTTTTTT.

A single count supports this clone. The chain carries TRBV29-1 and TRBJ1-2, with D hard to call. V shed 1 base and J shed 8 bases, with 17 bases lying between them. CDR1 SQVTM and CDR2 ANQGSEA come from the germline V gene. The CDR3 totals 14 residues. The CDR3 region is CSVEGSLSGWGYTF. The CDR3 region has the DNA TGCAGCGTTGAAGGCTCCCTATCAGGATGGGGCTACACCTTC.

This clone was seen more than once but under ten times. J is TRBJ2-5 and V is TRBV29-1; 7 nucleotides line up with TRBD1. Trimming took 1 base from V and 5 from J; bases not matched to a gene: 7. CDR3 length: 14 amino acids. Germline CDR1 SQVTM, CDR2 ANQGSEA. In DNA form, the CDR3 reads TGCAGCGTTGAAGGGCGACAGGGAAGGGAGACCCAGTACTTC. Residues: CSVEGRQGRETQYF.

This chain connects TRBV27 to TRBJ2-1; the match to TRBD2 covers 10 bases. V gave up 6 bases and J gave up 6 bases; unmatched junction bases: 5. Germline CDR1 and CDR2: MNHEY and SMNVEV (reference sequence). This CDR3 contains 14 residues. The CDR3 DNA sequence: TGTGCCAGCAGGATCAGCGGGGGGGTCAATGAGCAGTTCTTC. Residues: CASRISGGVNEQFF.

This chain joins TRBV27 and TRBJ1-2, with D possibly matching TRBD1 (5 bases). From germline, CDR1 is MNHEY and CDR2 SMNVEV (reference sequence). With 1 base removed from V and 8 bases from J, the gap between germline ends came to 20 bases. The CDR3 has 16 amino acids. The DNA for the CDR3 is TGTGCCAGCAGTTTATTCGCCGAAGGGGCCCCGGTAGGCTACACCTTC. This codes for CASSLFAEGAPVGYTF.

This clone occurred once. The chain recombines TRBV6-6 with TRBJ1-2, with 7 bases lining up with TRBD1. Germline V lookup: CDR1 MNHNY, CDR2 SVGAGI (reference sequence). The junction had 6 bases not matched to a gene; V was cut back by 6 bases and J by 5 bases. The CDR3 runs 13 residues. In DNA form, the CDR3 reads TGTGCCAGCAGCTCCGGGACAGAATATGGCTACACCTTC. This translates into CASSSGTEYGYTF.

The CDR3 reads CASSLTQQGVSNQPQHF. The CDR3 DNA sequence: TGTGCCAGCAGCTTAACCCAACAGGGAGTCAGCAATCAGCCCCAGCATTTT. The rearrangement uses TRBV7-9 and TRBJ1-5; D might be TRBD1 (6 bases). The CDR3 has 17 residues. Germline CDR1 reads SEHNR; CDR2 reads FQNEAQ (reference sequence). Trimming pared 2 bases from V and 1 base from J, leaving 15 bases between.

The chain combines TRBV19 with TRBJ2-1; D is perhaps TRBD2 (5 bases). With 4 bases removed from V and 10 bases from J, the gap between germline ends came to 8 bases. Germline CDR1 LNHDA, CDR2 SQIVND (reference sequence). The CDR3 sequence is 11 residues long. This CDR3 is CASSKSSEQFF. The CDR3 DNA sequence: TGTGCCAGTAGTAAGTCTAGCGAGCAGTTCTTC.

This clone occurred a few times. The chain couples TRBV10-2 to TRBJ2-5, with TRBD2 identical over 14 bases. Germline V gene lookup returns CDR1 WSHSY and CDR2 SAAADI. After removal of 6 bases from V and 5 bases from J, the junction contained 2 bases not matched to a gene. This CDR3 is 14 amino acids long. CDR3 DNA sequence: TGCGCCAGCAGGGGACTAGCGGGAGAGGAGACCCAGTACTTC. Translation: CASRGLAGEETQYF.

The CDR3 DNA follows: TGTGCCAGCAGCTTATCAGGGTGGCAGGAGCAGTTCTTC. As protein: CASSLSGWQEQFF. The chain uses TRBV7-8 and TRBJ2-1; possibly TRBD1 for D (5 bases). This CDR3 is 13 amino acids long. Germline CDR1 SGHVS, CDR2 FQNEAQ. Trimming pared 2 bases from V and 10 bases from J, leaving 12 bases between.

The chain employs TRBV5-1 and TRBJ2-5, with TRBD1 identical over 12 bases. V lost 0 bases and J lost 5; bases outside the gene matches: 2. The CDR3 runs to 15 residues. CDR1 is SGHRS and CDR2 is YFSETQ in the germline V gene. The CDR3 DNA reads TGCGCCAGCAGCTTGGGGGACAGGGGGCAGGAGACCCAGTACTTC. Its protein product is CASSLGDRGQETQYF.

This clone occurred a few times. This chain joins TRBV29-1 and TRBJ2-7, with D perhaps matching TRBD2 (5 bases). The germline CDR1 and CDR2 sequences are SQVTM and ANQGSEA. The CDR3 is 11 amino acids. Deletions cut 4 bases from V and 2 bases from J, with 6 bases between. The CDR3 nucleotides read TGCAGCGTTGGGACTGCCTACGAGCAGTACTTC. Protein product: CSVGTAYEQYF.

The sample holds a few counts of this clone. This sequence joins TRBV7-8 and TRBJ2-3; D gene unclear. Per germline, CDR1 SGHVS and CDR2 FQNEAQ. Deletions cut 5 bases from V and 0 bases from J, with 9 bases between. The CDR3 has 14 residues. CDR3 bases: TGTGCCAGCAGCGCAACCAGGAGCACAGATACGCAGTATTTT. Amino acids: CASSATRSTDTQYF.

The genes are TRBV2 and TRBJ1-2; D remains unclear. Between the trimmed V and J ends, which lost 7 bases and 7 bases, there was a span of 16 bases. The CDR3 has 13 residues. Germline loops: CDR1 SNHLY, CDR2 FYNNEI. The CDR3, as DNA: TGTGCCAGCAACATGTTTCGCGGGAGTGGCTACACCTTC. Protein sequence: CASNMFRGSGYTF. The whole variable domain, filled in from reference TRBV2 and TRBJ1-2, reads EPEVTQTPSHQVTQMGQEVILRCVPISNHLYFYWYRQILGQKVEFLVSFYNNEISEKSEIFDDQFSVERPDGSNFTLKIRSTKLEDSAMYFCASNMFRGSGYTFGSGTRLTVV.

V gene TRBV9 combines with J gene TRBJ2-1, with a tentative D call TRBD2 (6 bases). Trimming left V 0 bases short and J 6 bases short, with 19 bases between. Germline CDR1 and CDR2: SGDLS and YYNGEE. This CDR3 is built from 17 residues. CDR3 amino acids: CASSVGFSSVELNEQFF. CDR3 sequence (DNA): TGTGCCAGCAGCGTAGGATTTTCTAGCGTCGAGCTCAATGAGCAGTTCTTC.

The chain is built from TRBV27 and TRBJ2-3, with 10 bases matching TRBD2. Germline-derived CDR1 and CDR2 are MNHEY and SMNVEV (reference sequence). The ends lost 2 bases at V and 3 bases at J; junction bases unmatched: 11. The CDR3 loop spans 18 amino acids. The CDR3 protein is CASSLLAGARSVTDTQYF. CDR3 DNA sequence: TGTGCCAGCAGTTTACTAGCGGGAGCTCGAAGTGTGACAGATACGCAGTATTTT.